This is a list of T cell receptor beta chains from one sample in a study of identical twins. TCRdb used MiXCR to reprocess the 5' RACE reads, holding one entry per CDR3 protein. Seen here are 570,000 or so distinct CDR3 sequences, 9.6% observed once, and the top ten hold 2.5% to 3.5%. The same specimen was also included in a second study, on yellow fever vaccine responses in identical twins.

Sequenced material: PBMCs. These receptors originate from a young woman in good health. Each CDR3 is given with its conserved first and last residue. The D gene is left open where the match is weak. Some rows mark clone size as missing; the rest say once, few, many or name a class of expanded clone.

J	D	size	V	CDR3	DNA
TRBJ1-1	TRBD1	.	TRBV7-8	CASSRNSGGLTEAFF	TGTGCCAGCAGCCGTAATTCAGGGGGTCTCACTGAAGCTTTCTTT
TRBJ2-1	.	few	TRBV27	CASSLLTTGRYNEQFF	TGTGCCAGCAGTTTATTAACTACGGGGAGATACAATGAGCAGTTCTTC
TRBJ2-2	.	.	TRBV20-1	CSGEGLTGELFF	TGCAGTGGCGAGGGGCTCACCGGGGAGCTGTTTTTT
TRBJ1-5	.	few	TRBV6-1	CASTEGRNQPQHF	TGTGCCAGCACCGAGGGTCGGAATCAGCCCCAGCATTTT
TRBJ1-5	.	many	TRBV5-1	CASSPDGSNQPQHF	TGCGCCAGCAGCCCGGATGGGAGCAATCAGCCCCAGCATTTT
TRBJ2-7	.	many	TRBV5-5	CASSFLGARQQYF	TGTGCCAGCAGCTTCTTGGGGGCCCGACAGCAGTACTTC
TRBJ2-1	TRBD2	many	TRBV5-1	CASSSTGTSYIEQFF	TGCGCCAGCAGCTCAACCGGGACTAGCTACATTGAGCAGTTCTTC
TRBJ2-5	.	.	TRBV27	CASSPPKLAKETQYF	TGTGCCAGCAGTCCCCCAAAACTAGCAAAAGAGACCCAGTACTTC
TRBJ2-3	.	few	TRBV11-2	CASSPQLGGGRGVRYF	TGTGCCAGCAGCCCCCAATTGGGCGGGGGCCGGGGGGTTAGGTATTTT
TRBJ2-1	TRBD1	.	TRBV29-1	CSAGQGANEQFF	TGCAGCGCCGGACAGGGGGCGAATGAGCAGTTCTTC
TRBJ2-1	.	.	TRBV6-5	CASSYVQSSYNEQFF	TGTGCCAGCAGTTACGTACAGAGCTCCTACAATGAGCAGTTCTTC
TRBJ2-7	TRBD2	.	TRBV29-1	CSSRASGSGDEQYF	TGCAGCAGTCGGGCTAGCGGGAGTGGCGACGAGCAGTACTTC
TRBJ2-1	TRBD1	few	TRBV20-1	CSARELDRGPNEQFF	TGCAGTGCTAGAGAATTGGACAGGGGGCCGAATGAGCAGTTCTTC
TRBJ2-7	.	.	TRBV2	CASTSGNEQYF	TGTGCCAGCACCTCGGGGAACGAGCAGTACTTC
TRBJ1-1	.	.	TRBV6-5	CASHEVYSMNTEAFF	TGTGCCAGCCATGAGGTGTACAGCATGAACACTGAAGCTTTCTTT
TRBJ2-5	.	.	TRBV21-1	CASSRGGAETQYF	TGTGCCAGCAGCAGAGGGGGGGCGGAGACCCAGTACTTC
TRBJ2-7	TRBD2	.	TRBV27	CASSGTSGWYEQYF	TGTGCCAGCAGCGGGACTAGCGGTTGGTACGAGCAGTACTTC
TRBJ2-5	TRBD1	many	TRBV12-3/TRBV12-4	CASSLRTGGLRKETQYF	TGTGCCAGCAGTTTAAGGACAGGGGGCTTGAGAAAAGAGACCCAGTACTTC
TRBJ2-1	.	many	TRBV3-1	CASSRPRDGEQFF	TGTGCCAGCAGCCGGCCACGGGACGGTGAGCAGTTCTTC
TRBJ2-3	.	.	TRBV4-2	CASSPRGGLGADTQYF	TGTGCCAGCAGCCCGAGGGGGGGCCTAGGAGCAGATACGCAGTATTTT
TRBJ2-3	.	few	TRBV5-1	CASRGATDTQYF	TGCGCCAGCAGGGGAGCTACAGATACGCAGTATTTT
TRBJ2-5	.	few	TRBV20-1	CCARGGESQGISETQYF	TGCTGTGCTAGAGGAGGAGAGTCCCAGGGGATATCGGAGACCCAGTACTTC
TRBJ1-3	.	.	TRBV2	CASSDRRSGNTIYF	TGTGCCAGCAGTGACAGGCGCTCTGGAAACACCATATATTTT
TRBJ2-5	.	many	TRBV7-8	CASSLAGLKTQYF	TGTGCCAGCAGCTTAGCCGGGTTGAAGACCCAGTACTTC
TRBJ2-7	.	few	TRBV29-1	CSVEGGSNCEQYF	TGCAGCGTTGAAGGAGGGAGTAACTGCGAGCAGTACTTC
TRBJ2-1	TRBD1	many	TRBV29-1	CSAGQGNNEQFF	TGCAGCGCTGGACAGGGAAACAATGAGCAGTTCTTC
TRBJ1-2	.	many	TRBV27	CASSFQGNYGYTF	TGTGCCAGCAGTTTTCAGGGGAACTATGGCTACACCTTC
TRBJ2-1	TRBD1	.	TRBV11-2	CASSFWPGGSDNEQFF	TGTGCCAGCAGCTTTTGGCCAGGGGGTTCCGACAATGAGCAGTTCTTC
TRBJ2-7	.	many	TRBV6-1	CASSGVLTYEQYF	TGTGCCAGCAGCGGAGTACTAACCTACGAGCAGTACTTC
TRBJ2-4	.	many	TRBV4-3	CASSQDQRTKNIQYF	TGCGCCAGCAGCCAAGATCAGCGTACCAAAAACATTCAGTACTTC
TRBJ2-3	.	.	TRBV2	CASELAGTDTQYF	TGTGCCAGCGAACTAGCAGGCACAGATACGCAGTATTTT
TRBJ2-7	.	.	TRBV6-6	CASSGVREQYF	TGTGCCAGCAGTGGGGTGCGCGAGCAGTACTTC
TRBJ2-3	.	.	TRBV29-1	CSVAGLSDTQYF	TGCAGCGTCGCCGGGTTATCAGATACGCAGTATTTT
TRBJ2-3	.	few	TRBV7-9	CASSLARRTNTDTQYF	TGTGCCAGCAGCTTAGCGCGAAGGACTAACACAGATACGCAGTATTTT
TRBJ1-3	.	many	TRBV15	CATSRTLAGLGNTIYF	TGTGCCACCAGCAGAACCCTTGCCGGGCTTGGAAACACCATATATTTT
TRBJ2-2	.	many	TRBV7-2	CASSLNRVVRNTGELFF	TGTGCCAGCAGCTTAAACAGGGTAGTGAGGAACACCGGGGAGCTGTTTTTT
TRBJ2-1	.	many	TRBV29-1	CSVPSDGNYNEQFF	TGCAGCGTTCCCTCGGACGGGAACTACAATGAGCAGTTCTTC
TRBJ2-1	.	.	TRBV4-1	CAISPGLGGSLISSYNEQFF	TGTGCCATCAGCCCCGGCCTTGGGGGGTCCCTAATTAGCTCCTACAATGAGCAGTTCTTC
TRBJ2-4	.	many	TRBV7-2	CASSFRGSEVDIQYF	TGTGCCAGCAGCTTTAGGGGGAGCGAGGTTGACATTCAGTACTTC
TRBJ2-5	TRBD2	few	TRBV20-1	CSARDSNNGLAGVMGETQYF	TGCAGTGCTAGGGATTCTAACAACGGTCTAGCGGGAGTAATGGGAGAGACCCAGTACTTC
TRBJ1-1	.	few	TRBV3-1	CASSQEGQNTEAFF	TGTGCCAGCAGCCAAGAGGGACAAAACACTGAAGCTTTCTTT
TRBJ2-2	.	.	TRBV6-2/TRBV6-3	CASSSPGQHFF	TGTGCCAGCAGTTCTCCGGGACAACACTTTTTT